These T cell receptor beta chains were read from a single sample in a study of T-cell reconstitution after alpha-beta-depleted transplantation in children. MiXCR, applied by TCRdb to the PCR reads, yields one record per CDR3 protein. The data contain 420,000 or so distinct CDR3 sequences, approximately 10% of them singletons. Sequencing used PBMCs from the stem cell graft donor, obtained from the stem cell graft. The receptors were sampled from a human donor who donated a stem cell graft to a child with acute myeloid leukemia. Each CDR3 is given with its conserved first and last residue. Fields, in order: V gene, J gene, D gene, clone size, CDR3 DNA, CDR3 protein. D genes are given only for firm matches. Some rows have no size entry. The others give once, few or many, or a class for an expanded clone.

v_gene: TRBV6-1
j_gene: TRBJ2-3
d_gene: .
abundance: .
CDR3nt: TGTGCCAGCATACAATTACCGGACACCCGTCAGTATTTT
CDR3aa: CASIQLPDTRQYF

v_gene: TRBV6-5
j_gene: TRBJ1-3
d_gene: .
abundance: .
CDR3nt: TGTGCCAGCAGTCGATATTCCGTAAGGGCTGGAAACACCATATATTTT
CDR3aa: CASSRYSVRAGNTIYF

v_gene: TRBV29-1
j_gene: TRBJ1-1
d_gene: .
abundance: few
CDR3nt: TGCAGCGTTGTTCCCACGGGGACTGAAGCTTTCTTT
CDR3aa: CSVVPTGTEAFF

v_gene: TRBV7-9
j_gene: TRBJ2-7
d_gene: .
abundance: few
CDR3nt: TGTGCCAGCAGCCCGGGACACTTATACGAGCAGTACTTC
CDR3aa: CASSPGHLYEQYF

v_gene: TRBV20-1
j_gene: TRBJ1-1
d_gene: .
abundance: few
CDR3nt: TGCAGTGCTAGTGAGGGGTCCATCATGAACACTGAAGCTTTCTTT
CDR3aa: CSASEGSIMNTEAFF

v_gene: TRBV13
j_gene: TRBJ2-1
d_gene: TRBD2
abundance: .
CDR3nt: TGTGCCAGCAGCTTAATGGGGGGGAATGAGCAGTTCTTC
CDR3aa: CASSLMGGNEQFF

v_gene: TRBV7-2
j_gene: TRBJ2-5
d_gene: .
abundance: few
CDR3nt: TGTGCCAGCACTAGGGACCTTATTACCCAGTACTTC
CDR3aa: CASTRDLITQYF

v_gene: TRBV4-2
j_gene: TRBJ1-1
d_gene: .
abundance: many
CDR3nt: TGTGCCAGCAGTCCCGGTTGGGGGACCGACACTGAAGCTTTCTTT
CDR3aa: CASSPGWGTDTEAFF

v_gene: TRBV20-1
j_gene: TRBJ1-3
d_gene: .
abundance: .
CDR3nt: TGCAGTGCAGTGGGACGGCGGTACTCTGGAAACACCATATATTTT
CDR3aa: CSAVGRRYSGNTIYF

v_gene: TRBV18
j_gene: TRBJ1-2
d_gene: .
abundance: .
CDR3nt: TGTGCCAGCTCACCGCAGGGAAGGGATGGCGACACCTTC
CDR3aa: CASSPQGRDGDTF